One and the same sample provided the 21 T cell receptor beta chains below, sequenced in a study of T cell repertoires in cytomegalovirus infection. MiXCR, applied by TCRdb to the reads, yields one record per CDR3 protein. The data contain hundreds of thousands of distinct CDR3 sequences, roughly 10% of them singletons. The sequencing sample was made of PBMCs. Receptor source: a human donor in good health (CMV status not recorded). Some clones in this sample may be carry-over from other donors' samples.

In this sample, this clonotype turned up many times. The chain employs TRBV15 and TRBJ2-6; tentatively, D is TRBD2 (6 bases). The CDR3 length is 15 residues. CDR1 is LNHNV, CDR2 YYDKDF, per germline (reference sequence). Trimming cost V 1 base and J 2 bases, with 6 bases left between them. The CDR3 DNA follows: TGTGCCACCAGCAGAGGGGAGGCTGGGGCCAACGTCCTGACTTTC. Its protein product is CATSRGEAGANVLTF.

This clonotype was observed at least ten times. This rearrangement joins TRBV12-3 or TRBV12-4 to TRBJ1-5, with unresolved D. V was pared by 3 bases and J by 6 bases, with 9 bases between. CDR3 length: 13 amino acids. The CDR3 loop is CASSFGEVQPQHF. The CDR3 region has the DNA TGTGCCAGCAGTTTCGGAGAGGTTCAGCCCCAGCATTTT.

This clonotype has a count of ten or more. This sequence joins TRBV15 and TRBJ2-7, with TRBD1 as a possible D gene (5 bases). This CDR3 comprises 16 residues. The germline V gene encodes CDR1 LNHNV and CDR2 YYDKDF (reference sequence). Trimming stripped 0 bases from V and 5 bases from J, with 17 bases between. CDR3 amino acids: CATSRDSTAAFDEQYF. As DNA, the CDR3 is TGTGCCACCAGCAGAGATTCGACAGCAGCTTTCGACGAGCAGTACTTC.

This clonotype has ten or more counts. The rearrangement uses TRBV7-8 and TRBJ2-6; no reliable D call. Between the trimmed V and J ends, which lost 2 bases and 0 bases, there was a span of 5 bases. The CDR3 is 15 residues long. Germline V gene data show CDR1 as SGHVS and CDR2 as FQNEAQ. CDR3 protein: CASSLKVSGANVLTF. DNA for the CDR3: TGTGCCAGCAGCTTAAAGGTCTCTGGGGCCAACGTCCTGACTTTC.

This clonotype was seen at least ten times. The CDR3 DNA reads as TGTGCCAGCAGTCCCATTCGACAGGCGGGGAACACTGAAGCTTTCTTT. Protein sequence: CASSPIRQAGNTEAFF. The genes are TRBV28 and TRBJ1-1; TRBD1 might be the D (6 bases). Between the trimmed V and J ends, which lost 5 bases and 1 base, there was a span of 17 bases. The CDR3 sequence is 16 residues long. CDR1 is MDHEN, CDR2 SYDVKM, per germline.

The chain recombines TRBV24-1 with TRBJ2-3, with 7 bases identical to TRBD2. The CDR3 totals 15 residues. Trimming took 0 bases from V and 4 from J; bases not matched to a gene: 3. CDR1 KGHDR and CDR2 SFDVKD come from the germline V gene. CDR3 in amino acids: CATSDLGGSADTQYF. The CDR3 bases are TGTGCCACCAGTGATTTGGGCGGGAGTGCAGATACGCAGTATTTT.

This clonotype occurred many times. The rearrangement joins TRBV6-1 to TRBJ1-2; D is uncertain. The V gene lost 3 bases and the J gene lost 6 bases, with 14 bases spanning the gap. The CDR3 is made up of 14 amino acids. Germline lookup yields CDR1 MNHNS and CDR2 SASEGT. CDR3 sequence reads: CASSEGLRVDGYTF. Written as DNA, the CDR3 is TGTGCCAGCAGTGAGGGTCTGCGGGTGGATGGCTACACCTTC.

The V and J genes are TRBV20-1 and TRBJ1-4; weak D call: TRBD1 (5 bases). Trimming cost V 6 bases and J 10 bases, with 12 bases left between them. Per the germline V gene, CDR1 is DFQATT and CDR2 is SNEGSKA (reference sequence). The CDR3 has 11 amino acids. The CDR3 region is CSATVDGKLFF. The DNA for the CDR3 is TGCAGTGCGACAGTTGATGGAAAACTGTTTTTT.

The rearrangement links TRBV7-9 to TRBJ2-7; D perhaps matches TRBD2 (6 bases). Trimming left V 1 base short and J 4 bases short, with 11 bases between. The CDR3 is made up of 14 amino acids. The germline gives CDR1 SEHNR, CDR2 FQNEAQ (reference sequence). The CDR3 reads CASSLGGAWYEQYF. The CDR3 bases are TGTGCCAGCAGCTTAGGCGGGGCGTGGTACGAGCAGTACTTC.

The gene calls are TRBV29-1 and TRBJ2-1; D is ambiguous. The germline V and J ends were trimmed by 4 bases and 2 bases, with 9 bases remaining between them. The V gene's germline CDR1 is SQVTM and CDR2 ANQGSEA. The CDR3 is made up of 13 amino acids. This CDR3 reads CSVAFTTYNEQFF. CDR3 nucleotides: TGCAGCGTTGCGTTTACGACCTACAATGAGCAGTTCTTC.

This clonotype occurred many times. The CDR3 bases are TGCGCCAGCAGCCAAGAATGGAGGACTGAAGCTTTCTTT. This encodes CASSQEWRTEAFF. The chain carries TRBV4-1 and TRBJ1-1; D is uncertain. The germline CDR1 and CDR2 sequences are MGHRA and YSYEKL. The CDR3 is 13 residues long. Trimming cost V 0 bases and J 5 bases, with 7 bases left between them.

At least ten counts were recorded for this clonotype. The chain employs TRBV28 and TRBJ1-5, with D maybe TRBD1 (5 bases). There are 17 residues in the CDR3. Between the trimmed V and J ends, which lost 5 bases and 1 base, there was a span of 18 bases. Germline V gene data show CDR1 as MDHEN and CDR2 as SYDVKM. CDR3 protein: CASSQIVPEGSNQPQHF. The CDR3 DNA reads as TGTGCCAGCAGTCAAATAGTACCGGAGGGGAGCAATCAGCCCCAGCATTTT. Using reference TRBV28 and TRBJ1-5 for the parts outside the CDR3, the full variable domain is DVKVTQSSRYLVKRTGEKVFLECVQDMDHENMFWYRQDPGLGLRLIYFSYDVKMKEKGDIPEGYSVSREKKERFSLILESASTNQTSMYLCASSQIVPEGSNQPQHFGDGTRLSIL.

This clonotype was picked up many times. CDR3 in amino acids: CASSKTGGWPQHF. The CDR3 coding sequence is TGTGCCAGCAGCAAGACAGGGGGATGGCCCCAGCATTTT. The rearrangement joins TRBV7-3 to TRBJ1-5; TRBD1 matches at 9 bases. This CDR3 is 13 amino acids long. With 5 bases clipped from V and 9 bases from J, the junction kept 5 bases outside the gene matches. Per germline, CDR1 SGHTA and CDR2 FQGTGA.

This clonotype was observed at least ten times. The chain combines TRBV7-2 with TRBJ2-3, with 8 bases aligning to TRBD1. The V segment lost 5 bases and the J segment 0 bases; nucleotides outside the gene matches: 10. The CDR3 has 17 residues. Germline V CDR1 and CDR2: SGHTA, FQGNSA. The CDR3 nucleotides read TGTGCCAGCAGCCAGCATCAGACAGGGGCCAGCACAGATACGCAGTATTTT. Translation gives CASSQHQTGASTDTQYF.

This clonotype appeared many times. The chain carries TRBV28 and TRBJ2-7; D might be TRBD1 (6 bases). The CDR3 runs to 14 residues. Germline CDR1 reads MDHEN; CDR2 reads SYDVKM. Trimming cost V 2 bases and J 2 bases, with 10 bases left between them. The CDR3 region is CASSLRGYPYEQYF. The CDR3 DNA reads TGTGCCAGCAGTTTAAGGGGGTATCCCTACGAGCAGTACTTC.

This clonotype occurred many times. V is TRBV6-5 and J is TRBJ2-1, with 9 bases identical to TRBD1. This CDR3 is 19 amino acids long. CDR1 MNHEY and CDR2 SVGAGI come from the germline V gene. Losses at the gene ends were 8 bases for V and 0 bases for J; bases not matched to a gene: 17. CDR3: CASSFFRDRDFGSYNEQFF. CDR3 DNA: TGTGCCAGCTCTTTCTTTAGGGACAGGGATTTTGGCTCCTACAATGAGCAGTTCTTC.

This clonotype has a count of ten or more. This chain connects TRBV29-1 to TRBJ2-1, with 10 bases fitting TRBD2. Germline V CDR1 and CDR2: SQVTM, ANQGSEA. The CDR3 sequence is 15 residues long. V gave up 1 base and J gave up 2 bases; unmatched junction bases: 2. For the CDR3, the DNA is TGCAGCGTTGAAGGGCTAGCGGGAGCCTACAATGAGCAGTTCTTC. Its protein product is CSVEGLAGAYNEQFF.

This clonotype has ten or more counts. The V gene is TRBV7-8, the J gene TRBJ2-5; 12 bases line up with TRBD1. This CDR3 is 15 amino acids long. Germline CDR1 reads SGHVS; CDR2 reads FQNEAQ. The V segment lost 6 bases and the J segment 5 bases; nucleotides outside the gene matches: 7. The CDR3 DNA follows: TGTGCCAGCAGAGGACGGGACAGGGGGCGCGAGACCCAGTACTTC. Residues: CASRGRDRGRETQYF.

V and J are TRBV20-1 and TRBJ2-1; D may be TRBD1 (5 bases). Germline loops: CDR1 DFQATT, CDR2 SNEGSKA (reference sequence). V lost 4 bases, J lost 5 bases, and 18 bases lay in between. CDR3 length: 15 residues. The CDR3 DNA follows: TGCAGTGCTACCTCCCGGACACCTAGAAACAATGAGCAGTTCTTC. This gives the protein CSATSRTPRNNEQFF.

This clonotype has ten or more counts. The gene calls are TRBV6-1 and TRBJ1-4; no clear D. The CDR3 runs 17 residues. Germline values: CDR1 MNHNS, CDR2 SASEGT. With 0 bases removed from V and 0 bases from J, the gap between germline ends came to 11 bases. The CDR3 sequence is CASSEASDAATNEKLFF. The CDR3 nucleotides are TGTGCCAGCAGTGAAGCGAGTGACGCAGCAACTAATGAAAAACTGTTTTTT.

There are a few counts of this clonotype. The chain couples TRBV3-1 to TRBJ2-5, with 11 bases matching TRBD2. The CDR3 loop spans 16 amino acids. V shed 0 bases and J 2 bases; nucleotides not matched to a gene: 2. The germline V gene encodes CDR1 LGHDT and CDR2 YNNKEL (reference sequence). The CDR3 is CASSQDWTSGQETQYF. For the CDR3, the DNA is TGTGCCAGCAGCCAAGATTGGACTAGCGGGCAAGAGACCCAGTACTTC.